The rows below give T cell receptor beta chains drawn from one sample of a study of blood T cell repertoires in COVID-19. Some clones are missing from TCRdb's copy, which holds only in-frame ones; the method was immunoSEQ multiplex PCR. The sample yields around 200,000 clones, roughly nine tenths seen once. Sequencing was performed on peripheral blood. These TCRs come from an older woman with COVID-19, enrolled during active disease. Each CDR3 is given with its conserved first and last residue. Fields, in order: D gene, J gene, clone size, V gene, CDR3 protein. D genes are given only for firm matches. For some rows the clone size is stated as once, few or many, or as a class when expanded; others skip it.

D gene: -; J gene: TRBJ2-3; clone size: -; V gene: TRBV4-2; CDR3 protein: CASSYTDTQYF
D gene: TRBD1; J gene: TRBJ2-5; clone size: -; V gene: TRBV24-1; CDR3 protein: CATSDLQGQGRETQYF
D gene: TRBD1; J gene: TRBJ1-6; clone size: -; V gene: TRBV7-2; CDR3 protein: CASSLVSTGDNSPLHF
D gene: -; J gene: TRBJ2-7; clone size: -; V gene: TRBV6-5; CDR3 protein: CASSYSPGKNEQYF
D gene: -; J gene: TRBJ2-6; clone size: -; V gene: TRBV7-6; CDR3 protein: CASSLGKPSGANVLTF
D gene: -; J gene: TRBJ1-5; clone size: -; V gene: TRBV3-1/TRBV3-2; CDR3 protein: CASSQERGIGKHSNQPQHF
D gene: -; J gene: TRBJ1-5; clone size: -; V gene: TRBV9; CDR3 protein: CASSADFSNQPQHF
D gene: -; J gene: TRBJ1-2; clone size: once; V gene: TRBV7-9; CDR3 protein: CASSSSEALGYTF
D gene: -; J gene: TRBJ2-2; clone size: -; V gene: TRBV6-5; CDR3 protein: CASSPSGTGELFF
D gene: TRBD1; J gene: TRBJ2-3; clone size: -; V gene: TRBV24-1; CDR3 protein: CATSRTGDTDTQYF
D gene: TRBD1; J gene: TRBJ1-5; clone size: -; V gene: TRBV4-2; CDR3 protein: CASSHRDSPNQPQHF
D gene: -; J gene: TRBJ1-2; clone size: -; V gene: TRBV28; CDR3 protein: CASSFPWGGDRGYTF
D gene: TRBD1; J gene: TRBJ1-6; clone size: -; V gene: TRBV5-1; CDR3 protein: CASSFTDRGNSPLHF
D gene: -; J gene: TRBJ2-7; clone size: -; V gene: TRBV11-2; CDR3 protein: CASSSTVVNEQYF
D gene: TRBD1; J gene: TRBJ2-1; clone size: -; V gene: TRBV10-3; CDR3 protein: CAIRGQESYNEQFF